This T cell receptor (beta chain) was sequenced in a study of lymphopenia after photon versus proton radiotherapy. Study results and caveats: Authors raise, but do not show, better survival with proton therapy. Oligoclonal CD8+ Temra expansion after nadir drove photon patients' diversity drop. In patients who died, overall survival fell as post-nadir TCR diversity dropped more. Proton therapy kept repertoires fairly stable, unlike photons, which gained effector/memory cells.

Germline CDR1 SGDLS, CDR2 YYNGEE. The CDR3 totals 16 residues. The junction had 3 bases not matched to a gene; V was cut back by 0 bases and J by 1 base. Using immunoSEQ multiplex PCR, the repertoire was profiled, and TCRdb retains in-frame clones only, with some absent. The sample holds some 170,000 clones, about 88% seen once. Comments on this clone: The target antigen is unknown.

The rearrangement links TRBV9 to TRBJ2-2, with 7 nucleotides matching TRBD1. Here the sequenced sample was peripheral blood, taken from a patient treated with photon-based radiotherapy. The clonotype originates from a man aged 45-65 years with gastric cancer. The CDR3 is CASSVVGQKNTGELFF. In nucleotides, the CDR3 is TGTGCCAGCAGCGTAGTGGGACAGAAGAACACCGGGGAGCTGTTTTTT.